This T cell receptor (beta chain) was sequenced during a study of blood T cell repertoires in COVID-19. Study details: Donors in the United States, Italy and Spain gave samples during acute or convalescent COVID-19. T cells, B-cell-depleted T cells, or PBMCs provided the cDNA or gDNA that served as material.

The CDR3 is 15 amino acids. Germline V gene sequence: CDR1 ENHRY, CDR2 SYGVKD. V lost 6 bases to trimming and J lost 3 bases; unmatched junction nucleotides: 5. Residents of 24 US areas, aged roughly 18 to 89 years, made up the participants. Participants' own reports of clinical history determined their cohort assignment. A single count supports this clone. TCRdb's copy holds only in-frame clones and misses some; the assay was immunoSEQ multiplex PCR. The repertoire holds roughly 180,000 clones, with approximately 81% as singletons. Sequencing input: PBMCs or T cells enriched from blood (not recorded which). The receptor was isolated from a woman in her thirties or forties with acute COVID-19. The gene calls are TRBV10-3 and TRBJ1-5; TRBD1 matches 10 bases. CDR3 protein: CAIRAGQGDNQPQHF. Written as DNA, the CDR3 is TGTGCCATCAGAGCCGGACAGGGGGACAATCAGCCCCAGCATTTT.